This T cell receptor (beta chain) originates from a study of shared clonotypes between healthy human individuals. Clones were read by immunoSEQ multiplex PCR, and TCRdb kept only the in-frame ones, dropping some. In the table there are 2 million to 2.5 million clones, about 94% of which are singletons. All donors were Caucasian adults living in Nashville, Tennessee. It was into CD45RA+ naive and CD45RA-negative memory subsets that the CD4+ cells were split. Details on this clone: The antigen is unknown.

General study findings and limits: Clonotype sharing among donors, it was expected, would be affected by sequencing depth. Naive subsets typically showed greater estimated richness than memory subsets.

Sequencing used naive CD4+ T cells sorted from blood. Specified subset: CD45RA+ positively selected. This sequence originates from a man aged 18 to 30 in good health.

In DNA, the CDR3 is TGCGCCAGCAGCCTCGTCGGGACAGGGCCCGGGGAGCTGTTTTTT. It encodes CASSLVGTGPGELFF. The chain joins TRBV4-3 to TRBJ2-2, with 9 bases matching TRBD1. CDR3 length equals 15 residues. Germline lookup yields CDR1 LGHNA and CDR2 YSLEER. The V and J ends lost 4 bases and 6 bases, in that order; junction bases with no gene match: 6.